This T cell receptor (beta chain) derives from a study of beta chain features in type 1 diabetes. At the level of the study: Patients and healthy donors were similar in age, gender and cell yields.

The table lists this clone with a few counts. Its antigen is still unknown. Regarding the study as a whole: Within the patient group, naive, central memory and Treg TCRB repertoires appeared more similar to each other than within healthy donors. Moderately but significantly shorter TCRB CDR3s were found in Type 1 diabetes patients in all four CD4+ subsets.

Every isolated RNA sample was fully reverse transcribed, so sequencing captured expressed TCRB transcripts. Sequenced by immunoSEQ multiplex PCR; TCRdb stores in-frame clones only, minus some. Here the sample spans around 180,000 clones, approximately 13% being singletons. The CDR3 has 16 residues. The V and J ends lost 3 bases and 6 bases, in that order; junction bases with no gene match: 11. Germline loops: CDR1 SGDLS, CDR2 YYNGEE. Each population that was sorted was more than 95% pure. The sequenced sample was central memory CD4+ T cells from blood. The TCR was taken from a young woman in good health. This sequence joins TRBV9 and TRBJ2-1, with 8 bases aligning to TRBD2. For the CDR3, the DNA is TGTGCCAGCAGCGAGGCCGGGAGGGGGTCCCTCAATGAGCAGTTCTTC. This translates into CASSEAGRGSLNEQFF.